The 20 T cell receptor beta chains below all came from one sample that was sequenced in a study of T cell responses to AZD1222 COVID-19 vaccine. TCRdb's table, derived via immunoSEQ multiplex PCR, lists solely in-frame clones and lacks some. The sample includes roughly 130,000 clones, approximately 88% of them seen just once. The sample here was peripheral blood, taken on day 0 of MenACWY control vaccination. These receptors were collected from an adult in good health.

This clone was seen a few times. V gene TRBV4-2 combines with J gene TRBJ2-7; 8 bases match TRBD2. Unmatched junction bases numbered 13, after V lost 4 bases and J lost 2 bases. The CDR3 spans 17 residues. Per the germline V gene, CDR1 is LGHNA and CDR2 is YNFKEQ. As DNA, the CDR3 is TGTGCCAGCAGCCTATCGGGAGGGGGACGGAAAACCTACGAGCAGTACTTC. Translated, it gives CASSLSGGGRKTYEQYF.

The CDR3 here is CASSFGQDRREKLFF. CDR3 DNA: TGTGCCAGCAGCTTCGGTCAGGACAGGAGGGAGAAACTGTTTTTT. The chain has TRBV7-9 and TRBJ1-4; 7 nucleotides agree with TRBD1. The CDR3 has 15 residues. Germline V lookup: CDR1 SEHNR, CDR2 FQNEAQ (reference sequence). Trimming cost V 3 bases and J 11 bases; bases outside gene matches: 12. Complete variable domain (other parts from reference TRBV7-9 and TRBJ1-4): DTGVSQNPRHKITKRGQNVTFRCDPISEHNRLYWYRQTLGQGPEFLTYFQNEAQLEKSRLLSDRFSAERPKGSFSTLEIQRTEQGDSAMYLCASSFGQDRREKLFFGSGTQLSVL.

The table lists this clone with a few counts. This chain connects TRBV18 to TRBJ1-1; perhaps TRBD1 as D (5 bases). Germline CDR1 and CDR2: KGHSH and LQKENI. The V end was cut by 5 bases, the J end by 0 bases, with 13 bases between. The CDR3 consists of 15 residues. CDR3 in amino acids: CASSAGAGMNTEAFF. The CDR3 bases are TGTGCCAGCTCAGCCGGGGCTGGGATGAACACTGAAGCTTTCTTT. Using reference TRBV18 and TRBJ1-1 for the parts outside the CDR3, the full variable domain is NAGVMQNPRHLVRRRGQEARLRCSPMKGHSHVYWYRQLPEEGLKFMVYLQKENIIDESGMPKERFSAEFPKEGPSILRIQQVVRGDSAAYFCASSAGAGMNTEAFFGQGTRLTVV.

This sequence joins TRBV5-1 and TRBJ1-6; no definite D call. The V gene lost 2 bases and the J gene lost 7 bases, with 10 bases spanning the gap. Germline assignment: CDR1 SGHRS and CDR2 YFSETQ. The CDR3 covers 14 residues. CDR3 loop: CASSFGQENSPLHF. The CDR3 coding sequence is TGCGCCAGCAGCTTTGGGCAGGAGAATTCACCCCTCCACTTT.

This clone was counted a few times. V usage is TRBV13 and J usage is TRBJ1-1; D remains ambiguous. CDR1 is PRHDT and CDR2 is FYEKMQ in the germline V gene (reference sequence). The V gene lost 3 bases and the J gene lost 1 base, with 12 bases spanning the gap. There are 15 residues in the CDR3. The CDR3 region is CASSLILGKNTEAFF. The DNA of the CDR3 is TGTGCCAGCAGCTTGATTTTGGGCAAGAACACTGAAGCTTTCTTT.

This clone was counted once. The chain carries TRBV30 and TRBJ2-5; a possible D gene is TRBD2 (7 bases). Germline CDR1 and CDR2: GTSNPN and SVGIG (reference sequence). The CDR3 spans 15 residues. With 3 bases removed from V and 5 bases from J, the gap between germline ends came to 19 bases. Here the CDR3 reads CAWSPGGGGRETQYF. CDR3 DNA: TGTGCCTGGAGCCCCGGGGGAGGGGGTAGGGAGACCCAGTACTTC.

The chain joins TRBV6-5 to TRBJ1-3; D is undetermined. The germline CDR1 and CDR2 sequences are MNHEY and SVGAGI. Trimming removed 4 bases at V and 0 bases at J, with 13 bases between. This CDR3 is built from 16 residues. Here the CDR3 DNA reads TGTGCCAGCAGTTCTGGGCCGCCCGGCTCTGGAAACACCATATATTTT. This codes for CASSSGPPGSGNTIYF.

The chain links TRBV28 to TRBJ2-1; D possibly corresponds to TRBD1 (5 bases). V was cut by 3 bases and J by 7 bases, with 13 bases left in between. Germline CDR1 is MDHEN and CDR2 is SYDVKM. The CDR3 loop spans 14 amino acids. CDR3: CASSFMGRGNEQFF. CDR3 nucleotides: TGTGCCAGCAGTTTTATGGGGCGCGGTAATGAGCAGTTCTTC.

The V gene is TRBV20-1, the J gene TRBJ2-1; D gene unclear. The germline V gene has CDR1 DFQATT and CDR2 SNEGSKA (reference sequence). There are 11 residues in the CDR3. Trimming took off 5 bases at V and 13 bases at J, with 15 bases between the two ends. The CDR3 nucleotides are TGCAGTGCTCAGCAGGCCTCAATCCAGTTCTTC. It specifies CSAQQASIQFF.

Here the CDR3 DNA reads TGTGCCAGCAGTTCTCGCGGTAGGGAGTCCTACAATGAGCAGTTCTTC. Residues: CASSSRGRESYNEQFF. J is TRBJ2-1 and V is TRBV6-4, with D maybe TRBD2 (5 bases). Trimming cost V 5 bases and J 1 base, with 15 bases left between them. The CDR3 length is 16 residues. Per germline, CDR1 MRHNA and CDR2 SNTAGT.

The chain combines TRBV6-4 with TRBJ1-1, with D uncertain. Germline CDR1 reads MRHNA; CDR2 reads SNTAGT. The ends were cut back, 5 bases at V and 3 bases at J, with 10 bases in the middle. The CDR3 sequence is 13 residues long. CDR3 DNA: TGTGCCAGCAGTCACCGCCAAGACACTGAAGCTTTCTTT. It codes for CASSHRQDTEAFF.

A few counts support this clone. The chain is built from TRBV10-1 and TRBJ1-2; D perhaps matches TRBD1 (5 bases). This CDR3 contains 13 residues. The germline V gene has CDR1 WNHNN and CDR2 SYGVQD (reference sequence). Trimming shortened V by 6 bases and J by 4 bases, and 12 bases separated the two germline ends. CDR3 residues: CASSPGTGYGYTF. CDR3 sequence (DNA): TGCGCCAGCAGCCCTGGGACCGGCTATGGCTACACCTTC.

This chain joins TRBV29-1 and TRBJ2-7; TRBD2 aligns across 7 bases. J lost 4 bases, V lost 4 bases, and 13 bases had no gene match. This CDR3 spans 15 amino acids. The germline CDR1 and CDR2 sequences are SQVTM and ANQGSEA. CDR3 loop: CSVAPGEGKRYEQYF. The CDR3 nucleotides read TGCAGCGTTGCCCCCGGGGAGGGGAAGAGGTACGAGCAGTACTTC.

This clone was counted only a few times. This chain joins TRBV3-1 (or the pseudogene TRBV3-2) and TRBJ1-5; no firm D call. V was clipped by 4 bases and J by 6 bases, with 13 bases between them. The CDR3 is 14 residues long. Germline CDR1 LGHDT, CDR2 YNNKEL (reference sequence). The CDR3 sequence: CASSLGVTIQPQHF. CDR3 sequence (DNA): TGTGCCAGCAGCCTCGGGGTCACAATTCAGCCCCAGCATTTT.

The V call is TRBV4-1, the J call TRBJ1-1; D is possibly TRBD1 (5 bases). Trimming cost V 4 bases and J 4 bases, with 19 bases left between them. Germline CDR1 reads MGHRA; CDR2 reads YSYEKL. This CDR3 contains 16 residues. The CDR3 region has the DNA TGCGCCAGCAGCCCCCCGGGACTGGGGTCTGGCACTGAAGCTTTCTTT. Translated, it gives CASSPPGLGSGTEAFF.

The V call is TRBV28, the J call TRBJ2-6; TRBD1 agrees at 10 bases. The CDR3 runs to 17 residues. V was pared by 5 bases and J by 3 bases, with 7 bases of the junction left unmatched. Germline CDR1 MDHEN, CDR2 SYDVKM. Here the CDR3 reads CASSGWTGGGGANVLTF. The DNA for the CDR3 is TGTGCCAGCAGTGGATGGACAGGGGGTGGTGGGGCCAACGTCCTGACTTTC.

This chain links TRBV6-6 with TRBJ1-3; no definite D call. V lost 10 bases to trimming and J lost 7 bases, with 17 bases between them. Per the germline V gene, CDR1 is MNHNY and CDR2 is SVGAGI (reference sequence). The CDR3 has 13 residues. The CDR3 nucleotides read TGTGCCATCATCCGACAACCTGATAACACCATATATTTT. It yields the protein CAIIRQPDNTIYF.

The CDR3 here is CASSLDRDQPQHF. CDR3 sequence (DNA): TGTGCCAGCAGTTTGGACAGGGACCAGCCCCAGCATTTT. The chain joins TRBV2 to TRBJ1-5; 8 bases match TRBD1. This CDR3 comprises 13 residues. Germline V gene lookup returns CDR1 SNHLY and CDR2 FYNNEI. V was clipped by 5 bases and J by 7 bases; unmatched bases: 4.

This chain joins TRBV19 and TRBJ1-2, with TRBD1 identical over 8 bases. CDR1 is LNHDA, CDR2 SQIVND, per germline (reference sequence). Unmatched junction bases numbered 12, after V lost 7 bases and J lost 8 bases. The CDR3 loop spans 14 amino acids. CDR3 bases: TGTGCCAGTATGCCGATGGACAGGGAGTGGGGCTACACCTTC. Encoded protein: CASMPMDREWGYTF.

The V call is TRBV6-2 or TRBV6-3, the J call TRBJ2-7; TRBD2 aligns across 8 bases. Germline V gene sequence: CDR1 MNHEY, CDR2 SVGEGT. This CDR3 spans 14 amino acids. The junction had 7 bases not matched to a gene; V was cut back by 4 bases and J by 5 bases. CDR3 sequence reads: CASSSSGRSDEQYF. The CDR3, as DNA: TGTGCCAGCAGTTCAAGCGGGAGAAGCGACGAGCAGTACTTC.